This T cell receptor (beta chain) came from a study of T-cell reconstitution after alpha-beta-depleted transplantation in children. This clonotype was detected many times. The antigen is not known. TCRbeta library construction was performed incorporating unique molecular identifiers. TCRdb redid the calling of the PCR reads with MiXCR, one entry per CDR3 protein. The sample shows about 590,000 distinct CDR3 sequences, roughly 13% of them seen only once. Study-level points and caveats: There were some patients whose high TCRbeta diversity at day 60 came from surviving recipient T cells and thymic progenitors. Counts and diversity of T cells one year after transplant came mostly from newly produced T cells. Roughly two months post-transplant, alpha-beta T cells reportedly originated from several hundred graft clones that had expanded.

This sample comprised PBMCs, mostly from graft donor cells, obtained 360 days after TCRalphabeta/CD19-depleted stem cell transplant. This TCR was sampled from a male patient younger than 18 who had a stem cell transplant for acute myeloid leukemia, so the T cells may come from the graft donor.

CDR3 region: CAIRGSLLSSYNEQFF. The CDR3, as DNA: TGTGCCATCCGCGGTAGCCTCTTAAGCTCCTACAATGAGCAGTTCTTC. The chain recombines TRBV10-3 with TRBJ2-1, with D hard to call. This CDR3 is built from 16 residues. V shed 8 bases and J shed 0 bases, with 17 bases lying between them. Germline CDR1 and CDR2: ENHRY and SYGVKD.